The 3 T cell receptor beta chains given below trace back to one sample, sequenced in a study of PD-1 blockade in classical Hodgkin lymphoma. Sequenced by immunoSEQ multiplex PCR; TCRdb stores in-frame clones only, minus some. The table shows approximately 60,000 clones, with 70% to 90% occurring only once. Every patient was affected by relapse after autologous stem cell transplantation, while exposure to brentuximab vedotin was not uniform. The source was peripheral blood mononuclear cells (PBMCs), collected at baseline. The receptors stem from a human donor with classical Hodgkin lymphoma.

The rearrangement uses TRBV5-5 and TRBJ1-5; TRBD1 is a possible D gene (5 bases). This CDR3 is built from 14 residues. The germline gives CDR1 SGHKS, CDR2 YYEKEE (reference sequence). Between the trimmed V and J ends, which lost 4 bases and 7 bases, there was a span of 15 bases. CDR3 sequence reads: CASSTGRAGQPQHF. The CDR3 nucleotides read TGTGCCAGCAGCACCGGACGGGCAGGGCAGCCCCAGCATTTT.

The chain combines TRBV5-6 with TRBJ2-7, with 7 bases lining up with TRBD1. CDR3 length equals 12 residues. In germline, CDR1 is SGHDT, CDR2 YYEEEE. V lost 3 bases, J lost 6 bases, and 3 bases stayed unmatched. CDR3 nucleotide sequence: TGTGCCAGCAGCTCGGGACAGCCCGAGCAGTACTTC. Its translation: CASSSGQPEQYF.

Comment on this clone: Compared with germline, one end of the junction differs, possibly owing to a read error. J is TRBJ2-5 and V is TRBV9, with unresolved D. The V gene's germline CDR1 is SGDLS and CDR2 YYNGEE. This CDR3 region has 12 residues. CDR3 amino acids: CASSTNQETQYF. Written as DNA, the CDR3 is TGTGCCAGCAGCACTAACCAGGAGACCCAGTACTTC.